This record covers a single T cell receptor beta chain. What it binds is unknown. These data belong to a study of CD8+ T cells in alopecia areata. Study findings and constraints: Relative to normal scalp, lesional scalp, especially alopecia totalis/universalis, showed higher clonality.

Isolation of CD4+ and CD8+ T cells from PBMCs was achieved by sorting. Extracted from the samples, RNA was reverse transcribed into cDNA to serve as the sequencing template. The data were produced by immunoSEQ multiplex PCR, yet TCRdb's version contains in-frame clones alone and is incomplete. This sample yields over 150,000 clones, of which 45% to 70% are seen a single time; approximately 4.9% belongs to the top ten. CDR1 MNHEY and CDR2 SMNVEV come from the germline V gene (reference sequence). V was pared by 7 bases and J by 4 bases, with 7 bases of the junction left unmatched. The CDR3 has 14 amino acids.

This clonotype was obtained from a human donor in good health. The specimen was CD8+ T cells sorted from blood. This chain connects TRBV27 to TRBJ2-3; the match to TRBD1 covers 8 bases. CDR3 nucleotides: TGTGCCAGCAACCAGGGGGCGTCGGCAGATACGCAGTATTTT. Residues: CASNQGASADTQYF.